The clone carrying this T cell receptor beta chain came up many times. Its cognate antigen is unknown. These data belong to a study of CD8 T cells in ankylosing spondylitis. Study-level results: Made up of under ten highly homologous variants, a TCR beta motif appeared characteristic of ankylosing spondylitis blood.

5'-RACE, quantitative and with molecular barcodes, yielded the TCR beta libraries. Using its own MiXCR run on the 5' RACE reads, TCRdb lists one record per CDR3 protein. Of 150,000 to 200,000 distinct CDR3 sequences in the sample, roughly 18% were seen once. V lost 6 bases to trimming and J lost 3 bases; unmatched junction nucleotides: 6. The CDR3 is made up of 15 amino acids. The receptor was isolated from a male donor between 10 and 30 years old with ankylosing spondylitis or in good health (not recorded which). V usage is TRBV12-3 or TRBV12-4 and J usage is TRBJ2-2; 8 positions agree with TRBD2. Sequenced sample: blood, either unsorted or a sorted T cell fraction (not recorded which). CDR3 coding DNA: TGTGCCAGCAGACCAGCGGGAGTGGACACCGGGGAGCTGTTTTTT. Amino acids: CASRPAGVDTGELFF.